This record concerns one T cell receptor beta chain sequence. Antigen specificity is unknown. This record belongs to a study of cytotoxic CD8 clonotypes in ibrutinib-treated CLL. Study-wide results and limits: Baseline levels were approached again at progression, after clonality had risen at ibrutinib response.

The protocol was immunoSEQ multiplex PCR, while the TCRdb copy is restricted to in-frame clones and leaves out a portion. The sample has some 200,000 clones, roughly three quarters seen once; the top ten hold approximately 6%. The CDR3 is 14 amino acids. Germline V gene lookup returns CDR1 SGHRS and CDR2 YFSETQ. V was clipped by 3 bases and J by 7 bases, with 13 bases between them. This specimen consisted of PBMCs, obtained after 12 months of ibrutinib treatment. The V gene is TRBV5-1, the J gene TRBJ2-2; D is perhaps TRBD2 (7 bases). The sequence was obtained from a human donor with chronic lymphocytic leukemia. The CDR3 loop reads CASSSGGHGGELFF. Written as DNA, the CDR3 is TGCGCCAGCAGCTCCGGGGGGCATGGCGGGGAGCTGTTTTTT.